A selection of T cell receptor beta chains follows, all from one sample in a study of blood T cell repertoires in COVID-19. Clones were read by immunoSEQ multiplex PCR, and TCRdb kept only the in-frame ones, dropping some. The sample shows roughly 300,000 clones, about 86% of them seen only once. The sample comprised peripheral blood. These TCRs come from a woman aged 25 to 39 with COVID-19, enrolled during active disease. Each CDR3 is given with its conserved first and last residue. The D gene is left open where the match is weak. Clone size is not always given. Where it is, it says once, few, many or a class for expanded clones.

CASTRSGGRTEAFF TGTGCCAGCACCCGTTCGGGGGGACGGACTGAAGCTTTCTTT - TRBJ1-1 - TRBV27
CATSPTRGYGYTF TGTGCCACCAGCCCCACACGAGGGTATGGCTACACCTTC - TRBJ1-2 - TRBV15
CASRGGAGNTIYF TGTGCCAGCAGGGGGGGGGCTGGAAACACCATATATTTT - TRBJ1-3 - TRBV7-6
CASSLSTAGAYGYTF TGTGCCAGCAGTTTATCGACGGCAGGGGCCTATGGCTACACCTTC - TRBJ1-2 - TRBV27
CATRPGTEGYGYTF TGTGCCACCAGACCTGGGACAGAAGGCTATGGCTACACCTTC TRBD1 TRBJ1-2 - TRBV24-1
CASGGGGQPQHF TGTGCCAGTGGGGGGGGCGGTCAGCCCCAGCATTTT - TRBJ1-5 - TRBV11-2
CASSLSGHTDTQYF TGTGCCAGCAGCCTAAGCGGGCATACAGATACGCAGTATTTT - TRBJ2-3 - TRBV3-1/TRBV3-2
CATTTGVSGANVLTF TGTGCCACTACGACAGGAGTCTCTGGGGCCAACGTCCTGACTTTC - TRBJ2-6 - TRBV27
CASSQDMQISGNTIYF TGCGCCAGCAGCCAAGATATGCAGATCTCTGGAAACACCATATATTTT - TRBJ1-3 - TRBV4-1
CASSLTGSEAFF TGTGCCAGCAGCTTAACAGGGTCTGAAGCTTTCTTT - TRBJ1-1 few TRBV7-9
CASSQGVLGQGSTGELFF TGCGCCAGCAGCCAAGGTGTATTGGGACAGGGAAGCACCGGGGAGCTGTTTTTT TRBD1 TRBJ2-2 - TRBV4-1
CSASVAGYQPQHF TGCAGTGCTAGTGTTGCAGGGTATCAGCCCCAGCATTTT - TRBJ1-5 - TRBV20-1
CASSSLEGETQYF TGTGCCAGTAGCTCTCTAGAGGGAGAGACCCAGTACTTC - TRBJ2-5 - TRBV19
CASSQRQTDYEQYF TGCGCCAGCAGCCAAAGACAGACCGACTACGAGCAGTACTTC - TRBJ2-7 - TRBV4-1
CASSLGGASGNTIYF TGCGCCAGCAGCTTGGGGGGCGCTTCTGGAAACACCATATATTTT - TRBJ1-3 - TRBV5-1
CASSTRTPRLSGANVLTF TGTGCCAGTAGTACCCGGACACCCCGTCTCTCTGGGGCCAACGTCCTGACTTTC - TRBJ2-6 - TRBV19
CASSYLTGGSGYGYTF TGTGCCAGCAGTTACCTTACAGGGGGTAGTGGCTATGGCTACACCTTC TRBD1 TRBJ1-2 - TRBV6-5
CASSLALRGRFYGYTF TGTGCCAGCAGCTTGGCCTTAAGAGGGCGGTTTTATGGCTACACCTTC - TRBJ1-2 - TRBV5-6
CASRTGTGTNYGYTF TGTGCCAGCAGGACCGGGACAGGAACTAACTATGGCTACACCTTC TRBD1 TRBJ1-2 - TRBV6-5
CASSQGDLNTEAFF TGCGCCAGCAGCCAGGGGGACTTGAACACTGAAGCTTTCTTT - TRBJ1-1 - TRBV4-1
CAKGLAGVHEQFF TGTGCCAAGGGGCTAGCGGGGGTTCATGAGCAGTTCTTC TRBD2 TRBJ2-1 - TRBV5-4
CAISYDRDHEQYF TGTGCCATCAGTTATGACAGGGACCACGAGCAGTACTTC TRBD1 TRBJ2-7 - TRBV10-3
CASSFLTGFDSPLHF TGTGCCAGCAGTTTCTTAACAGGGTTTGATTCACCCCTCCACTTT - TRBJ1-6 - TRBV28